Listed here is a single TCR beta chain. This sample was included in a study of blood T cell repertoires in COVID-19. The repertoire was sequenced with immunoSEQ multiplex PCR; TCRdb's copy has only in-frame clones and lacks some. The data contain around 200,000 clones, 70% to 90% of them singletons. Germline loops: CDR1 MNHEY, CDR2 SMNVEV (reference sequence). Losses at the gene ends were 3 bases for V and 8 bases for J; bases not matched to a gene: 8. CDR3 size: 14 residues. The rearrangement links TRBV27 to TRBJ1-2; 8 bases align to TRBD1. The sample taken for sequencing was peripheral blood. This TCR was sampled from an elderly woman with acute or convalescent COVID-19. The CDR3 is CASSFGQGAWGYTF. CDR3 nucleotides: TGTGCCAGCAGTTTTGGGCAGGGGGCGTGGGGCTACACCTTC.